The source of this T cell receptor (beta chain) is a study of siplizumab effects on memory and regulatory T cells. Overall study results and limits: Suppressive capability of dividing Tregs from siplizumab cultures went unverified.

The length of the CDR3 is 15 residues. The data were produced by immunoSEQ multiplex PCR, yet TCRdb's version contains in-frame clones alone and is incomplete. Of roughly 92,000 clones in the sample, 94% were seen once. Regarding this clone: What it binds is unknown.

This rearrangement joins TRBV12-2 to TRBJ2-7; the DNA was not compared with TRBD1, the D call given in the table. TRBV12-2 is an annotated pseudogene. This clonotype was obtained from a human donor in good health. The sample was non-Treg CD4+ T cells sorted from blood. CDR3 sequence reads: CASRLGKGATYEQYF. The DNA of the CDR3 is TGTGCAAGTCGCTTAGGGAAGGGGGCCACCTACGAGCAGTACTTC.